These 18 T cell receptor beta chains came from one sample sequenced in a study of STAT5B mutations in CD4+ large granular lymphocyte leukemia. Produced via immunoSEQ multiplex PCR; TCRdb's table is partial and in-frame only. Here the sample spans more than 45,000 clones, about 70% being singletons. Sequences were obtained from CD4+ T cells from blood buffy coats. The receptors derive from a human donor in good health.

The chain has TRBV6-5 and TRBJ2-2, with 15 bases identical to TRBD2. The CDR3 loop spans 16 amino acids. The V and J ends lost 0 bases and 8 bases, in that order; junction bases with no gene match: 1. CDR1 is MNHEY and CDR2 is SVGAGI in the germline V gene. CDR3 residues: CASSYSGLAGGGELFF. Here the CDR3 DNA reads TGTGCCAGCAGTTACTCGGGACTAGCGGGGGGTGGGGAGCTGTTTTTT.

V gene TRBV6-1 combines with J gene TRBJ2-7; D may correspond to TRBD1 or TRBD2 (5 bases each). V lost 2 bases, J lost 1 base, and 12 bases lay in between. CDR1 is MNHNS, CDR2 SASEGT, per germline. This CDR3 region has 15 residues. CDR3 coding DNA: TGTGCCAGCAGTGAACAGCAGGGACGGTCCTACGAGCAGTACTTC. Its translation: CASSEQQGRSYEQYF.

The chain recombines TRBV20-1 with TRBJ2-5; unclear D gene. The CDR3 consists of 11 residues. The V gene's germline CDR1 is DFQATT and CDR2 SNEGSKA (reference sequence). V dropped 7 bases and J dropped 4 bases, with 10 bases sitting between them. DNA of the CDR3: TGCAGTGTTGTAAACGGAGAGACCCAGTACTTC. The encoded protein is CSVVNGETQYF.

In DNA form, the CDR3 reads TGTGCCAGCAGTTACCGAAAGGATGGCTACACCTTC. Translated, it gives CASSYRKDGYTF. V usage is TRBV6-6 and J usage is TRBJ1-2; D is uncertain. This CDR3 region has 12 residues. Trimming left V 2 bases short and J 6 bases short, with 7 bases between. The V gene's germline CDR1 is MNHNY and CDR2 SVGAGI (reference sequence).

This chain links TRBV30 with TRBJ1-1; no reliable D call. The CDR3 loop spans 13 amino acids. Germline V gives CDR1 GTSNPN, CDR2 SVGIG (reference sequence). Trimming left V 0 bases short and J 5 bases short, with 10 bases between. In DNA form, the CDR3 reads TGTGCCTGGAGTGTACTTGAAAGGACTGAAGCTTTCTTT. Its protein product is CAWSVLERTEAFF.

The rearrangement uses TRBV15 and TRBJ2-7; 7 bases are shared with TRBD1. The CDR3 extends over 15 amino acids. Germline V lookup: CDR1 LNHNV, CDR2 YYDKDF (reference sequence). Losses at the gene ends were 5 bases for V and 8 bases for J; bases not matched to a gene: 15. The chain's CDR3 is CATSDRDSGTVKQYF. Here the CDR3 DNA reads TGTGCCACCAGCGATAGGGACAGCGGAACTGTGAAGCAGTACTTC.

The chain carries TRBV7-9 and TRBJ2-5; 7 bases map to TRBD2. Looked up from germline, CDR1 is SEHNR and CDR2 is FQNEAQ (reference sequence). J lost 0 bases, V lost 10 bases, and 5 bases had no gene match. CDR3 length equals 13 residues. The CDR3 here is CATLAGNQETQYF. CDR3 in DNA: TGTGCCACCTTAGCGGGTAACCAAGAGACCCAGTACTTC.

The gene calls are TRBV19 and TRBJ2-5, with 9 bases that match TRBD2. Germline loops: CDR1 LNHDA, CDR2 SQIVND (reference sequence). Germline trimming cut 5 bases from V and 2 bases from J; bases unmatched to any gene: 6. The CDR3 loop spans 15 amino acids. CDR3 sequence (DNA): TGTGCCAGTAGTCCGATAGCGGGGGTACAAGAGACCCAGTACTTC. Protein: CASSPIAGVQETQYF.

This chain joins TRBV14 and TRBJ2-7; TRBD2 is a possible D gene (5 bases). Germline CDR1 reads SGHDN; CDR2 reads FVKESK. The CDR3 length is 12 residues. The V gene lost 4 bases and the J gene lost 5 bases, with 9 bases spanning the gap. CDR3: CASSLFGDEQYF. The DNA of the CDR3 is TGTGCCAGCAGCCTCTTCGGGGACGAGCAGTACTTC.

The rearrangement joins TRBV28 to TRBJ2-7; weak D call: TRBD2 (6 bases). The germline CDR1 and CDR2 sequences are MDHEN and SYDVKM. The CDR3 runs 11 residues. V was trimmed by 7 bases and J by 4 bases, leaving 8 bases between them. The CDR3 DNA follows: TGTGCCAGCACCAGCGGGTACGAGCAGTACTTC. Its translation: CASTSGYEQYF.

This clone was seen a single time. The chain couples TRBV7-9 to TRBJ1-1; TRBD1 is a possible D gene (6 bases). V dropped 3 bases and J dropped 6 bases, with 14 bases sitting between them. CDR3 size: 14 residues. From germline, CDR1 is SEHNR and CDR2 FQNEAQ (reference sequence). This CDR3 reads CASSFQGPGAEAFF. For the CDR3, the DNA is TGTGCCAGCAGCTTTCAGGGGCCCGGCGCTGAAGCTTTCTTT.

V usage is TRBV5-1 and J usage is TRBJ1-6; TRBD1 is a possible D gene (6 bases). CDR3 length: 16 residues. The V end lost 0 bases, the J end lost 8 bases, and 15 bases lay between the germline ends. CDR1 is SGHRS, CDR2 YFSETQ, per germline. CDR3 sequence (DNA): TGCGCCAGCAGCTTGGCGGCAGGGGTGGTGGATTCACCCCTCCACTTT. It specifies CASSLAAGVVDSPLHF.

This CDR3 is CAWSVSTGRSPLHF. The CDR3 DNA follows: TGTGCCTGGAGTGTATCGACAGGGAGATCACCCCTCCACTTT. The gene calls are TRBV30 and TRBJ1-6, with 7 bases lining up with TRBD1. V lost 0 bases and J lost 10; bases outside the gene matches: 6. Germline values: CDR1 GTSNPN, CDR2 SVGIG (reference sequence). The CDR3 length is 14 residues. Looking up the rest from reference TRBV30 and TRBJ1-6 gives the full variable domain: SQTIHQWPATLVQPVGSPLSLECTVEGTSNPNLYWYRQAAGRGLQLLFYSVGIGQISSEVPQNLSASRPQDRQFILSSKKLLLSDSGFYLCAWSVSTGRSPLHFGNGTRLTVT.

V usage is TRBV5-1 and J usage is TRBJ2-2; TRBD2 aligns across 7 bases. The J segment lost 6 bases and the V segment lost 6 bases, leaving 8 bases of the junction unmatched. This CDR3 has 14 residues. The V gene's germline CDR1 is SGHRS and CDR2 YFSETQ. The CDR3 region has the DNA TGCGCCAGCACCCCCGGGGAGGGAGCCGGGGAGCTGTTTTTT. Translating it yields CASTPGEGAGELFF.

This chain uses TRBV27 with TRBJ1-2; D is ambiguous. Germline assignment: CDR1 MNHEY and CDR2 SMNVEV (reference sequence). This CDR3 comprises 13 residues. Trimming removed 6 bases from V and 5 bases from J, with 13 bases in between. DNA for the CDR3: TGTGCCAGCAGGGGGAATACCCAATATGGCTACACCTTC. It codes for CASRGNTQYGYTF.

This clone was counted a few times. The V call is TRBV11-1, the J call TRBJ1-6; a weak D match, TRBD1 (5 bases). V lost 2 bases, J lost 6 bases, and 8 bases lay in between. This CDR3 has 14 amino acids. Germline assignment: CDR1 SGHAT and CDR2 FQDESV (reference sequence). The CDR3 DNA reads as TGTGCCAGCAGCTTACAGGGACCTAATTCACCCCTCCACTTT. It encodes CASSLQGPNSPLHF.

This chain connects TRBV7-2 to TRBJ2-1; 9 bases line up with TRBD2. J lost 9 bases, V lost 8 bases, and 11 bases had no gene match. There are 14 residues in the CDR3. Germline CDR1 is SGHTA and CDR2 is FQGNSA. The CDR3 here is CASGLGGGAGEQFF. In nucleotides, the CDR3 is TGTGCCAGCGGACTTGGCGGGGGGGCAGGTGAGCAGTTCTTC.

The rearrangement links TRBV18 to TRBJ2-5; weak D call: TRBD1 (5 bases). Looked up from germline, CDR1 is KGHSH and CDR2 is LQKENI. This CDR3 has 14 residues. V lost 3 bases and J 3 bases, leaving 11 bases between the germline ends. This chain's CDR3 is CASSPPATEETQYF. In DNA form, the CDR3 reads TGTGCCAGCTCACCCCCCGCGACAGAAGAGACCCAGTACTTC.